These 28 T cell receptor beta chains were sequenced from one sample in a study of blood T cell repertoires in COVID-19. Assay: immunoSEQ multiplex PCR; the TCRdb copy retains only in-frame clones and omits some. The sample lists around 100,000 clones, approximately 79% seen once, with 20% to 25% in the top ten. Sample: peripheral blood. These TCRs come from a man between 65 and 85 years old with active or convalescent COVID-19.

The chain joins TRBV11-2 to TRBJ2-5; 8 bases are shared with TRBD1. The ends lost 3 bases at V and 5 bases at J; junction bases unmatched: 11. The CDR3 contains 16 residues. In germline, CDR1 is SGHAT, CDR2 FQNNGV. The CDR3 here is CASSFSGTGVVETQYF. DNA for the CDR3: TGTGCCAGCAGCTTTTCCGGGACAGGAGTAGTTGAGACCCAGTACTTC.

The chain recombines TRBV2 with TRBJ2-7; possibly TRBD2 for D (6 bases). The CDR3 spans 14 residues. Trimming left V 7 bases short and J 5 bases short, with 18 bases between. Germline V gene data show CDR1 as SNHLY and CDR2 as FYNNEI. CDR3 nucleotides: TGTGCCAGCACTCTGGAGGGTGGTAACCACGAGCAGTACTTC. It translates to CASTLEGGNHEQYF.

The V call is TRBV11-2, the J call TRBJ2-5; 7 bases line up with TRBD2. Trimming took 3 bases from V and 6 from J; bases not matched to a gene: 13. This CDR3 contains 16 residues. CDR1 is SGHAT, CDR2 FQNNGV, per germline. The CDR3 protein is CASSFSPGRGVKTQYF. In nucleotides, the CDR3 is TGTGCCAGCAGCTTTTCCCCAGGGAGGGGTGTAAAGACCCAGTACTTC.

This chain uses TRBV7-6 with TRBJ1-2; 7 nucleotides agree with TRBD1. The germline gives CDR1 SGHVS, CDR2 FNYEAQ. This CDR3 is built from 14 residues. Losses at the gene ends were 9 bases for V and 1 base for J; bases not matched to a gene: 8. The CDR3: CARNRDSLNYGYTF. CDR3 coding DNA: TGTGCCAGAAACCGGGACAGCCTTAACTATGGCTACACCTTC.

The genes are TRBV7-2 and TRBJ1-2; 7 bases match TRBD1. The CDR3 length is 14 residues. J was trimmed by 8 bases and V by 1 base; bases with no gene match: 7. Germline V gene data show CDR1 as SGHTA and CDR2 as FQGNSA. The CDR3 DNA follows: TGTGCCAGCAGCTTAGGATGGACAGGAGACGGCTACACCTTC. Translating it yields CASSLGWTGDGYTF. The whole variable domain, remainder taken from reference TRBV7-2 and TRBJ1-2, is GAGVSQSPSNKVTEKGKDVELRCDPISGHTALYWYRQSLGQGLEFLIYFQGNSAPDKSGLPSDRFSAERTGGSVSTLTIQRTQQEDSAVYLCASSLGWTGDGYTFGSGTRLTVV.

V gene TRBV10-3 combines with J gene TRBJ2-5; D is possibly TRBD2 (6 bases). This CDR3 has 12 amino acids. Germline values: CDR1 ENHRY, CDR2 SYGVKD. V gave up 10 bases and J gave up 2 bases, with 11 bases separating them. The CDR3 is CATGAGQETQYF. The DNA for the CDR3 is TGTGCCACGGGAGCCGGGCAAGAGACCCAGTACTTC.

The CDR3 loop reads CASSSDWTYGYTF. CDR3 nucleotides: TGTGCCAGCAGTTCGGACTGGACTTATGGCTACACCTTC. The chain links TRBV12-3 or TRBV12-4 to TRBJ1-2, with D uncertain. The V end was cut by 4 bases, the J end by 5 bases, with 11 bases between. This CDR3 has 13 residues.

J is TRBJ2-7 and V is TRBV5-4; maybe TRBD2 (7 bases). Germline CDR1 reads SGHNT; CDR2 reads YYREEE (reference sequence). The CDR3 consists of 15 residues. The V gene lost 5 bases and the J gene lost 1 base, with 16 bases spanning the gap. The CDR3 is CASSRGGRDSYEQYF. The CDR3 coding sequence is TGTGCCAGCAGTAGGGGGGGGAGGGATTCCTACGAGCAGTACTTC.

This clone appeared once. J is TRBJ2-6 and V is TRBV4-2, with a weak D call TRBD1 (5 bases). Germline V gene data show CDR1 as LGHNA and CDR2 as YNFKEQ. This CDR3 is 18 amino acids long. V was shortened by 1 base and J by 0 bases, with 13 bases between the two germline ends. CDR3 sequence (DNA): TGTGCCAGCAGCCAAGTCGCAGGGCCCAGCTCTGGGGCCAACGTCCTGACTTTC. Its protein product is CASSQVAGPSSGANVLTF.

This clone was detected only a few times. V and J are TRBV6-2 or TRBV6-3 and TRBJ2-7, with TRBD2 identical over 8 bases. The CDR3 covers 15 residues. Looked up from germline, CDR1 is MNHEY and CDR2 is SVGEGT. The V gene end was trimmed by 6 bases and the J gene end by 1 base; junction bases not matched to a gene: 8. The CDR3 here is CASSPSGRGSYEQYF. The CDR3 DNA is TGTGCCAGCAGCCCCAGCGGGAGAGGGTCCTACGAGCAGTACTTC.

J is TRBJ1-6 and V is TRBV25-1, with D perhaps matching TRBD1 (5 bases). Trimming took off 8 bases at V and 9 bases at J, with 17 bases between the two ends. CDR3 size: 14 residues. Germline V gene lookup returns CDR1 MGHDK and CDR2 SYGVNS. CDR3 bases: TGTGCCAGCCGACGGCGGGGGGAAAGTTCACCCCTCCACTTT. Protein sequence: CASRRRGESSPLHF.

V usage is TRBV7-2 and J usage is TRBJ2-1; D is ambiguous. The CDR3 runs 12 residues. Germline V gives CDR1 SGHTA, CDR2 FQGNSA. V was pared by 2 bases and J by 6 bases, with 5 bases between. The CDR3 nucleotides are TGTGCCAGCAGCTTACAATTCAATGAGCAGTTCTTC. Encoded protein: CASSLQFNEQFF.

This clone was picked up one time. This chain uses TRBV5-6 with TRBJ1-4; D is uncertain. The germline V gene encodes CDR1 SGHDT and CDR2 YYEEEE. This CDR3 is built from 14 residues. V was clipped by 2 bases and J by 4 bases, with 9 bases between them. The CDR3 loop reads CASSFRGLNEKLFF. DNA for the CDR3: TGTGCCAGCAGCTTTCGTGGGCTTAATGAAAAACTGTTTTTT. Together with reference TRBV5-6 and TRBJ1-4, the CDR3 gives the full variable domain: DAGVTQSPTHLIKTRGQQVTLRCSPKSGHDTVSWYQQALGQGPQFIFQYYEEEERQRGNFPDRFSGHQFPNYSSELNVNALLLGDSALYLCASSFRGLNEKLFFGSGTQLSVL.

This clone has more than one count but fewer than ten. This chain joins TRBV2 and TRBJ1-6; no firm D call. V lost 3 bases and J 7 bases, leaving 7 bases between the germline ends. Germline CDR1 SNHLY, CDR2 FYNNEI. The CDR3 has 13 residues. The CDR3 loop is CASSDGRNSPLHF. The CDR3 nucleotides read TGTGCCAGCAGTGATGGGCGCAATTCACCCCTCCACTTT.

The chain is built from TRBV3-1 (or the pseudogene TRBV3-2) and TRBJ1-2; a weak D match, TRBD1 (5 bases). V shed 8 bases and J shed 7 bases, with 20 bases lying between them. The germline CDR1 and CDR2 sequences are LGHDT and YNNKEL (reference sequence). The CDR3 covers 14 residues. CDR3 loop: CASVPSGRASGYTF. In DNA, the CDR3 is TGTGCCAGCGTACCTTCAGGGAGGGCCTCTGGCTACACCTTC.

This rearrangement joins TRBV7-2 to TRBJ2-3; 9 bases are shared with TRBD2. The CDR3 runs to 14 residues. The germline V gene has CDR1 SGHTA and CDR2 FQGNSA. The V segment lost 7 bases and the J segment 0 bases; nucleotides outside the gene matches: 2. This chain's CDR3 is CASNTSGSTDTQYF. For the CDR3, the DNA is TGTGCCAGCAATACTAGCGGGAGCACAGATACGCAGTATTTT.

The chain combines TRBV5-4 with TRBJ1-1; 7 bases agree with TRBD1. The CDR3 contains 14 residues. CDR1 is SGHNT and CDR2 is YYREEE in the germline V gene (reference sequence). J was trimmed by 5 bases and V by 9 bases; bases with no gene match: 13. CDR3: CATRRERGPTEAFF. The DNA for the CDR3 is TGTGCCACACGGAGGGAAAGGGGGCCAACTGAAGCTTTCTTT.

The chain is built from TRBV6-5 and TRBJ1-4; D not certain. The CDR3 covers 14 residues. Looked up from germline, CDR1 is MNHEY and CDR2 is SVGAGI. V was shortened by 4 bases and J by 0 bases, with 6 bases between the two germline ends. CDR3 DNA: TGTGCCAGCAGTTCCGTTGCAACTAATGAAAAACTGTTTTTT. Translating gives CASSSVATNEKLFF.

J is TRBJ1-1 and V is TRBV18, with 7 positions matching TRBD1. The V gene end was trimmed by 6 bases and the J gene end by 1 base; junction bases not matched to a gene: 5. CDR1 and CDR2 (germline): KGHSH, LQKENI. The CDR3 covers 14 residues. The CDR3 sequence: CASSRGQENTEAFF. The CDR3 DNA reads TGTGCCAGCTCGAGGGGGCAGGAGAACACTGAAGCTTTCTTT. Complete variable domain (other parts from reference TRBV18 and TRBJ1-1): NAGVMQNPRHLVRRRGQEARLRCSPMKGHSHVYWYRQLPEEGLKFMVYLQKENIIDESGMPKERFSAEFPKEGPSILRIQQVVRGDSAAYFCASSRGQENTEAFFGQGTRLTVV.

CDR3 nucleotide sequence: TGTGCCAGCTCACCGATCGACAGCAGCTCCTATAATTCACCCCTCCACTTT. Translated, it gives CASSPIDSSSYNSPLHF. The J gene is TRBJ1-6, the V gene TRBV18, with D perhaps matching TRBD1 (5 bases). Trimming removed 3 bases at V and 0 bases at J, with 12 bases between. Germline V gene data show CDR1 as KGHSH and CDR2 as LQKENI. This CDR3 comprises 17 residues. The entire variable domain, with the rest obtained from reference TRBV18 and TRBJ1-6, is as follows: NAGVMQNPRHLVRRRGQEARLRCSPMKGHSHVYWYRQLPEEGLKFMVYLQKENIIDESGMPKERFSAEFPKEGPSILRIQQVVRGDSAAYFCASSPIDSSSYNSPLHFGNGTRLTVT.

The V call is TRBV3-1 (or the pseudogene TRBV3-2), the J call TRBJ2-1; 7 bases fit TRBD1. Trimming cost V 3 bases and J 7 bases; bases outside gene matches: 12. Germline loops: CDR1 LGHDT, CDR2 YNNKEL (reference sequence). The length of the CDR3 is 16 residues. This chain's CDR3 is CASSHYRGAIGNEQFF. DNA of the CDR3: TGTGCCAGCAGCCACTACAGGGGAGCCATCGGGAATGAGCAGTTCTTC.

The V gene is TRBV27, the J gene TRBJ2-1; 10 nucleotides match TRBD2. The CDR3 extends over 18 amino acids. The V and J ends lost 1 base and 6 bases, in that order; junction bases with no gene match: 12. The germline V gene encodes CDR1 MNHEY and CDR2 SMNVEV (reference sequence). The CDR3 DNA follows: TGTGCCAGCAGTTTATTGGGACTAGCGTTAGACCATGGCAATGAGCAGTTCTTC. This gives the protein CASSLLGLALDHGNEQFF.

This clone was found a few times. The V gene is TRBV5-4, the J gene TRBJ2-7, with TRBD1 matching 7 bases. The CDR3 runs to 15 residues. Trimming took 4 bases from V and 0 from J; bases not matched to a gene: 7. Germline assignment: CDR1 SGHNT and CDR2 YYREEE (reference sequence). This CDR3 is CASSRGTVSSYEQYF. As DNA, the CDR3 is TGTGCCAGCAGCCGTGGGACAGTTAGCTCCTACGAGCAGTACTTC.

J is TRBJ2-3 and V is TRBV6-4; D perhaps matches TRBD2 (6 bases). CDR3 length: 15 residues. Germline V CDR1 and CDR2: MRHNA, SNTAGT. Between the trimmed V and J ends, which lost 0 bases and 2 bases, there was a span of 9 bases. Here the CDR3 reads CASSDSAGLTDTQYF. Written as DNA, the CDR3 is TGTGCCAGCAGTGACTCAGCGGGTCTCACAGATACGCAGTATTTT.

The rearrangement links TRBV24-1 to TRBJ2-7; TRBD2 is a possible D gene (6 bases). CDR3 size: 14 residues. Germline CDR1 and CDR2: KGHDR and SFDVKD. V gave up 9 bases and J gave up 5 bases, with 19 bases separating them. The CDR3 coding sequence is TGTGCCACCTACGTGGCAGGGAGGATCCACGAGCAGTACTTC. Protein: CATYVAGRIHEQYF.

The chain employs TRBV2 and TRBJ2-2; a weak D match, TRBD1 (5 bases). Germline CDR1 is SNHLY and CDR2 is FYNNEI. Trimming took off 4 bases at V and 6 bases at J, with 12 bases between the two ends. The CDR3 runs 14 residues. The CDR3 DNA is TGTGCCAGCAGTGCCCAGGGTGGCGCCGGGGAGCTGTTTTTT. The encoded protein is CASSAQGGAGELFF. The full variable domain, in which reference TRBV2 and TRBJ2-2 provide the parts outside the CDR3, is EPEVTQTPSHQVTQMGQEVILRCVPISNHLYFYWYRQILGQKVEFLVSFYNNEISEKSEIFDDQFSVERPDGSNFTLKIRSTKLEDSAMYFCASSAQGGAGELFFGEGSRLTVL.

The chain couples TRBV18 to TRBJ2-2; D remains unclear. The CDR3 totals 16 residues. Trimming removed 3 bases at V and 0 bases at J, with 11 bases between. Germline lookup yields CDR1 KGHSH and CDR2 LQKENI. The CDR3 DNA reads TGTGCCAGCTCACCCCGCCTCTCTACGAACACCGGGGAGCTGTTTTTT. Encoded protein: CASSPRLSTNTGELFF.

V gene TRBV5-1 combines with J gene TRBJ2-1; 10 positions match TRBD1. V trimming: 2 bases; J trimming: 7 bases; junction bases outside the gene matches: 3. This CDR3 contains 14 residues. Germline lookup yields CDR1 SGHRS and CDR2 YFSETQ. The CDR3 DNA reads TGCGCCAGCAGCTTTGGGACAGGGGCGAATGAGCAGTTCTTC. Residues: CASSFGTGANEQFF.